This TCR beta chain was profiled in a study of T cells after yellow fever vaccination. This clonotype appeared many times. Germline lookup yields CDR1 MDHEN and CDR2 SYDVKM. V was trimmed by 4 bases and J by 3 bases, leaving 9 bases between them. The length of the CDR3 is 13 residues. The 5'RACE template-switching step produced TCR cDNA and added a universal primer site and UMIs. TCRdb re-called the 5' RACE reads through MiXCR, storing one row per CDR3 protein. The sample has some 500,000 distinct CDR3 sequences, approximately 12% seen once. Sample: PBMCs, taken on the day of the yellow fever booster vaccination. This sequence joins TRBV28 and TRBJ1-2, with D possibly TRBD1 on 6 matching bases. The receptor was derived from a man aged 25-40 years who received the YFV17D yellow fever vaccine. CDR3 residues: CASSWGADYGYTF. The CDR3 nucleotides are TGTGCCAGCAGTTGGGGGGCTGACTATGGCTACACCTTC.